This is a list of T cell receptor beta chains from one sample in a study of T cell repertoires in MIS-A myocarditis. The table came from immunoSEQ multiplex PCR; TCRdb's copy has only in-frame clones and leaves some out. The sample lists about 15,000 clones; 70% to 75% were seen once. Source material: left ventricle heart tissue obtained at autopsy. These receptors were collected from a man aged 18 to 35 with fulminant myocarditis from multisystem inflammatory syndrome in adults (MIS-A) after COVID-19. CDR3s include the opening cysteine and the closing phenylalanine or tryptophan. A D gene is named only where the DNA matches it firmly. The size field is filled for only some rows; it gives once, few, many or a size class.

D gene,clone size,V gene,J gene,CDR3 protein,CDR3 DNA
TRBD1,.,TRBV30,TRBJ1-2,CAWSANRIRGLVYGYTF,TGTGCCTGGTCCGCCAACCGCATCAGGGGGTTAGTCTATGGCTACACCTTC
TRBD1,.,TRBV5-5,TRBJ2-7,CASTLANTGVTTYEQYF,TGTGCCAGCACCCTAGCAAATACAGGGGTCACTACCTACGAGCAGTACTTC
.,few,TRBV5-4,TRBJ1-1,CASSLVSNMNTEAFF,TGTGCCAGCAGCTTGGTTAGTAATATGAACACTGAAGCTTTCTTT
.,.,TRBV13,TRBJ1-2,CASSNRGPNYGYTF,TGTGCCAGCAGCAACCGAGGCCCAAACTATGGCTACACCTTC
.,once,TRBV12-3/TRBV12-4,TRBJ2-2,CASSRLKTGELFF,TGTGCCAGCAGTCGACTTAAGACCGGGGAGCTGTTTTTT
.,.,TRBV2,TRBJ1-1,CASSAEVEGPAFF,TGTGCCAGCAGTGCGGAGGTAGAGGGCCCGGCTTTCTTT
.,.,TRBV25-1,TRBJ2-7,CASSELRGTFYEQYF,TGTGCCAGCAGTGAATTGAGGGGAACGTTCTACGAGCAGTACTTC
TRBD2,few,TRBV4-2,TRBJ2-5,CASRAHFLSGGIGETQYF,TGTGCCAGCAGAGCCCACTTTCTTAGCGGGGGTATTGGGGAGACCCAGTACTTC
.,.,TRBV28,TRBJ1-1,CASSLPRAGKNTEAFF,TGTGCCAGCAGTCTCCCGAGGGCAGGTAAAAACACTGAAGCTTTCTTT
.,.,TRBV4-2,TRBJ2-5,CASSQDEAGWTQYF,TGTGCCAGCAGCCAAGATGAGGCCGGATGGACCCAGTACTTC
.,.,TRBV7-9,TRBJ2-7,CASSSPGAYEQYF,TGTGCCAGCAGCTCCCCGGGGGCTTACGAGCAGTACTTC
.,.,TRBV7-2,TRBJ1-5,CASSLRANQPQHF,TGTGCCAGCAGCTTAAGAGCGAATCAGCCCCAGCATTTT
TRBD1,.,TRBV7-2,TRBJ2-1,CASSLTAGGRYEQFF,TGTGCCAGCAGCTTAACTGCAGGGGGCAGGTATGAGCAGTTCTTC
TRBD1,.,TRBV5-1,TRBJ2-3,CASREGAREDTQYF,TGCGCCAGCAGAGAGGGGGCGCGTGAGGATACGCAGTATTTT